The 8 T cell receptor delta chains reported below all come from one sample, sequenced in a study of Vδ1+ human thymocytes. Study-wide results and limits: Thymic TRG and TRD repertoires appeared highly polyclonal.

RNA was extracted from the cells and then reverse transcribed. Pooled V-gene forward primers with one constant-region reverse primer generated the CDR3 amplicons by multiplex PCR. TCRdb reapplied CATT to the multiplex PCR reads. The sample holds more than 50,000 delta-chain clones, more than 12% seen once. Their specific antigens are unknown. Sequenced sample: Vdelta1+ gamma-delta thymocytes from the thymus. Subset noted: FACS-sorted CD3+ TCRalphabeta- TCRVdelta1+ TCRVdelta2- thymocytes. All receptors derive from a girl under three years old who had congenital heart surgery.

A word on this clone: The same CDR3 arises from other DNA sequences in this sample as well. V gene TRDV2 combines with J gene TRDJ1; 8 bases agree with TRDD3. Germline assignment: CDR1 GEAIGNYY and CDR2 EKD. The junction had 15 bases not matched to a gene; V was cut back by 5 bases and J by 5 bases. The CDR3 has 16 amino acids. CDR3: CACGDWGAYTLDKLIF. As DNA, the CDR3 is TGTGCCTGTGGAGACTGGGGGGCCTACACGTTGGATAAACTCATCTTT.

The rearrangement links TRDV1 to TRDJ1; 9 bases agree with TRDD3. Germline-derived CDR1 and CDR2 are TSWWSYY and QGS. CDR3 length equals 22 residues. V shed 1 base, J shed 0 bases, and the junction held 21 bases outside the gene matches. The DNA of the CDR3 is TGTGCTCTTGGGGAACGAACCTCCTACGGTGTACTGGGGGACCCGTACACCGATAAACTCATCTTT. Protein: CALGERTSYGVLGDPYTDKLIF.

J is TRDJ1 and V is TRDV1, with D possibly TRDD3 on 6 matching bases. With 3 bases removed from V and 3 bases from J, the gap between germline ends came to 26 bases. Germline V CDR1 and CDR2: TSWWSYY, QGS. This CDR3 region has 19 residues. The CDR3 nucleotides are TGTGCTCTTGGGGATGGCCTCTTCGGAGATTTGTGGGGGGCCGATAAACTCATCTTT. As protein: CALGDGLFGDLWGADKLIF.

This sequence joins TRDV2 and TRDJ1; a weak D match, TRDD3 (5 bases). Trimming left V 2 bases short and J 10 bases short, with 19 bases between. The CDR3 totals 14 residues. Germline lookup yields CDR1 GEAIGNYY and CDR2 EKD. The CDR3 DNA is TGTGCCTGTGACAGCTCTACTCTGGGAGTGGGACTCATCTTT. This codes for CACDSSTLGVGLIF.

The chain links TRDV1 to TRDJ1; 8 bases fit TRDD3. There are 20 residues in the CDR3. The germline V gene encodes CDR1 TSWWSYY and CDR2 QGS. With 0 bases clipped from V and 0 bases from J, the junction kept 15 bases outside the gene matches. The CDR3 region has the DNA TGTGCTCTTGGGGAACTACCTCCTACAGGCTGGGGGAATTACACCGATAAACTCATCTTT. Encoded protein: CALGELPPTGWGNYTDKLIF.

V usage is TRDV1 and J usage is TRDJ1, with 8 bases aligning to TRDD3. The CDR3 runs to 25 residues. Germline assignment: CDR1 TSWWSYY and CDR2 QGS. The V and J ends lost 0 bases and 3 bases, in that order; junction bases with no gene match: 33. CDR3: CALGELPWRTIPSWGGYPFADKLIF. DNA for the CDR3: TGTGCTCTTGGGGAACTTCCTTGGCGCACAATCCCCTCCTGGGGGGGATATCCCTTCGCCGATAAACTCATCTTT.

V gene TRDV1 combines with J gene TRDJ1; D not certain. The CDR3 covers 20 residues. The germline V gene has CDR1 TSWWSYY and CDR2 QGS. V dropped 1 base and J dropped 0 bases, with 24 bases sitting between them. The CDR3 protein is CALGEHKAPHTKMYTDKLIF. The CDR3 DNA is TGTGCTCTTGGGGAACATAAGGCGCCGCACACGAAAATGTACACCGATAAACTCATCTTT.

The V call is TRDV1, the J call TRDJ1; 8 bases agree with TRDD2. There are 21 residues in the CDR3. Per germline, CDR1 TSWWSYY and CDR2 QGS. Trimming removed 0 bases from V and 0 bases from J; junction bases left unmatched: 18. The CDR3 nucleotides read TGTGCTCTTGGGGAACTAGTGCCTCTTCCTACGTGGGGTCGGAACACCGATAAACTCATCTTT. It encodes CALGELVPLPTWGRNTDKLIF.